This T cell receptor (beta chain) appears in the sequencing data of a study of graft-versus-host responses after intestinal transplantation. The wider study: Recipients were given multivisceral, liver-intestinal, or isolated intestinal transplants.

Note on this clone: Its specificity is not known.

The data were produced by immunoSEQ multiplex PCR, yet TCRdb's version contains in-frame clones alone and is incomplete. Of about 100,000 clones in the sample, roughly 84% are singletons; the top ten hold more than 0.75%. The CDR3 contains 15 residues. The V gene's germline CDR1 is SGHNT and CDR2 YYREEE (reference sequence). V lost 7 bases and J lost 9; bases outside the gene matches: 11. Broader study findings: GvH clones were identified in recipient marrow, with some first appearing in ileum or blood. The study associated peak circulating GvH clone levels with early post-transplant HvG declines.

The source is a human donor who was the organ donor for an intestinal transplant. The V and J genes are TRBV5-4 and TRBJ2-1, with 12 bases aligning to TRBD1. The sequencing used unstimulated CD4+ T cells sorted from spleen or lymph node cells, collected before transplant. The CDR3 DNA sequence: TGTGCCAGCCGATTCCGGGACAGGGGGCTAGGTGAGCAGTTCTTC. Its protein is CASRFRDRGLGEQFF.